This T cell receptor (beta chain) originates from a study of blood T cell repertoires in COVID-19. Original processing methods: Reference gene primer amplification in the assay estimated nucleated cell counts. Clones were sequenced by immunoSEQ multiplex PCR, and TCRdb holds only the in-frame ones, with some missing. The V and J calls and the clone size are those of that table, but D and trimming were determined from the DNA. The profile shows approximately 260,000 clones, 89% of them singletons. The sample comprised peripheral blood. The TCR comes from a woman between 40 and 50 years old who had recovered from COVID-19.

The CDR3 sequence: CASSFGSGARTDTQYF. The DNA for the CDR3 is TGTGCCAGCAGCTTCGGTTCAGGGGCCCGCACAGATACGCAGTATTTT. The chain carries TRBV13 and TRBJ2-3; D possibly corresponds to TRBD1 (6 bases). V lost 3 bases, J lost 1 base, and 14 bases lay in between. Per germline, CDR1 PRHDT and CDR2 FYEKMQ (reference sequence). The CDR3 contains 16 residues.